A single T cell receptor beta chain is shown here with its context. The antigen is undetermined. This sample is drawn from a study of vaccination and CD4 T cells after COVID-19. The Oncomine TCR Beta short-read assay sequenced DNA from cultured CD4+ T cells. Each CDR3 protein is one row after TCRdb ran MiXCR on the PCR reads. The data contain approximately 13,000 distinct CDR3 sequences, about 29% of them singletons. The treatment here: roughly 10-day PBMC culture with coronavirus spike peptide pools or control peptides (ViraFEST assay). Germline V gene data show CDR1 as SGHKS and CDR2 as YYEKEE (reference sequence). V lost 1 base, J lost 4 bases, and 13 bases lay in between. CDR3 length: 15 amino acids. General study findings and limits: For convalescent patients, a median about 90% of reactive clones surfaced exclusively after vaccination.

This clonotype was sampled from a human donor who received a COVID-19 vaccine. The chain links TRBV5-5 to TRBJ2-3; possibly TRBD1 or TRBD2 for D (5 bases each). Sequences were derived from CD4+ T cells from blood, cultured in vitro, sampled before SARS-CoV-2 vaccination. The CDR3 region has the DNA TGTGCCAGCAGCTTGATTTTCCGGGGCCCAGATACGCAGTATTTT. Its protein is CASSLIFRGPDTQYF.